The source of this T cell receptor beta chain is a study of T cells in tuberculosis. Sequencing was performed with immunoSEQ multiplex PCR; in TCRdb, only in-frame clones are kept and a portion is missing. The sample carries tens of thousands of clones, approximately 90% recorded once. Thawed, overnight-rested PBMC were stained with GMM-loaded CD1B tetramer, viability dye and anti-CD3, then sorted. The lipid loaded on the CD1B tetramers was C32 glucose monomycolate from Rhodococcus equi. Before cryopreservation, the sorted PBMC lost their CD14-expressing monocytes. The germline CDR1 and CDR2 sequences are SQVTM and ANQGSEA. V shed 3 bases and J 4 bases; nucleotides not matched to a gene: 7. The CDR3 covers 14 residues.

The chain recombines TRBV29-1 with TRBJ1-2; TRBD1 matches at 8 bases. Sequenced input: CD1b-GMM tetramer-negative cells sorted from PBMCs. This TCR derives from an adult woman with latent tuberculosis. The CDR3 loop reads CSVDVGGTGYGYTF. CDR3 DNA: TGCAGCGTTGATGTAGGGGGGACAGGCTATGGCTACACCTTC. The complete variable domain, with remaining parts taken from reference TRBV29-1 and TRBJ1-2, reads SAVISQKPSRDICQRGTSLTIQCQVDSQVTMMFWYRQQPGQSLTLIATANQGSEATYESGFVIDKFPISRPNLTFSTLTVSNMSPEDSSIYLCSVDVGGTGYGYTFGSGTRLTVV.